The source of this T cell receptor (beta chain) is a study of T cells in Graves' hyperthyroidism and ophthalmopathy. Researchers barred patients who had uncontrolled infection, other autoimmune disease, pregnancy or lactation. The blood was taken when hyperthyroidism was first diagnosed, before any ophthalmopathy symptoms showed up. Germline trimming cut 4 bases from V and 2 bases from J; bases unmatched to any gene: 8. Looked up from germline, CDR1 is KGHSH and CDR2 is LQKENI. CDR3 length: 15 residues. A few counts support this clonotype. RNA transcripts were the template for amplifying TCR beta CDR3 regions. The HTBI set primed first-round TCR CDR3 RT-PCR. TCRdb re-analysed the multiplex PCR reads in MiXCR, keeping a single row per CDR3 protein. The sample contains fewer than 900,000 distinct CDR3 sequences, around 20% of which appear only once.

This TCR came from a woman in her 50s with Graves' hyperthyroidism that later progressed to Graves' ophthalmopathy. Source material: blood. V usage is TRBV18 and J usage is TRBJ2-7; 7 nucleotides line up with TRBD1. In DNA, the CDR3 is TGTGCCAGCTCACTGGGACAGACAGTAGCCTACGAGCAGTACTTC. It specifies CASSLGQTVAYEQYF.